Listed here are 13 T cell receptor beta chains from one sample, sequenced in a study of vaccination effects on CD4 cells after COVID-19. These receptors have no identified antigens. Assay: immunoSEQ multiplex PCR; the TCRdb copy retains only in-frame clones and omits some. The sample yields some 30,000 clones, about 80% seen once. Sequencing followed a ViraFEST assay step that expanded antigen-specific CD4+ T cells with viral peptide pools. Having been cultured for 10 days, the cells underwent CD4+ T cell isolation. Each participant received a vaccine that was either BNT162b2 or mRNA-1273, given as two doses. Specimen: CD4+ T cells from PBMCs cultured with HCoV-NL63 spike peptides, collected after COVID-19 vaccination. Source of these receptors: a human donor who received a COVID-19 vaccine. Some clones in this sample may be carry-over from other donors' samples.

V gene TRBV18 combines with J gene TRBJ1-6; 8 bases agree with TRBD1. V shed 3 bases, J shed 7 bases, and the junction held 5 bases outside the gene matches. The CDR3 has 15 amino acids. Germline-derived CDR1 and CDR2 are KGHSH and LQKENI. CDR3 region: CASSPLTGDNSPLHF. As DNA, the CDR3 is TGTGCCAGCTCACCCTTGACAGGGGACAATTCACCCCTCCACTTT.

In its sample, this clone was seen a few times. This chain joins TRBV4-1 and TRBJ1-2, with a weak D call TRBD1 (5 bases). The CDR3 sequence is 15 residues long. Trimming left V 4 bases short and J 5 bases short, with 17 bases between. Germline V gene data show CDR1 as MGHRA and CDR2 as YSYEKL. CDR3: CASSPGWDSAYGYTF. CDR3 nucleotide sequence: TGCGCCAGCAGCCCCGGGTGGGACTCGGCTTATGGCTACACCTTC.

The V call is TRBV5-1, the J call TRBJ1-1; 7 nucleotides agree with TRBD1. The germline gives CDR1 SGHRS, CDR2 YFSETQ. J lost 5 bases, V lost 8 bases, and 15 bases had no gene match. The CDR3 runs 15 residues. Here the CDR3 DNA reads TGCGCCAGTAGAGTTTCAGGGGGTAGTTGGACTGAAGCTTTCTTT. Amino acid sequence: CASRVSGGSWTEAFF.

On this clone itself: Additional DNA sequences in this sample encode the identical CDR3. The rearrangement joins TRBV7-9 to TRBJ1-2; D not certain. The CDR3 is 13 amino acids. Germline-derived CDR1 and CDR2 are SEHNR and FQNEAQ (reference sequence). V lost 0 bases and J lost 5, with 7 bases in between. CDR3 sequence reads: CASSLASSYGYTF. In nucleotides, the CDR3 is TGTGCCAGCAGCTTAGCTAGCAGTTATGGCTACACCTTC.

V usage is TRBV24-1 and J usage is TRBJ1-5; TRBD1 might be the D (5 bases). Germline lookup yields CDR1 KGHDR and CDR2 SFDVKD. V lost 1 base, J lost 7 bases, and 7 bases lay in between. This CDR3 is 13 amino acids long. CDR3 in amino acids: CATSDFQGQPQHF. CDR3 DNA sequence: TGTGCCACCAGTGATTTCCAGGGACAGCCCCAGCATTTT.

The V call is TRBV5-6, the J call TRBJ2-4, with 8 bases aligning to TRBD1. Germline assignment: CDR1 SGHDT and CDR2 YYEEEE. Trimming removed 0 bases from V and 5 bases from J; junction bases left unmatched: 7. This CDR3 region has 16 residues. The CDR3 region is CASSLVSGGTQNIQYF. The CDR3 coding sequence is TGTGCCAGCAGCTTGGTGTCAGGGGGCACACAAAACATTCAGTACTTC.

The chain links TRBV19 to TRBJ1-2; tentative D call: TRBD1 (5 bases). This CDR3 region has 15 residues. The ends were cut back, 7 bases at V and 4 bases at J, with 19 bases in the middle. The germline gives CDR1 LNHDA, CDR2 SQIVND (reference sequence). CDR3 sequence (DNA): TGTGCCAGTACTAAAAAGAACACTGGGGGCTATGGCTACACCTTC. It codes for CASTKKNTGGYGYTF.

The chain has TRBV19 and TRBJ1-2; no reliable D call. Germline lookup yields CDR1 LNHDA and CDR2 SQIVND (reference sequence). The V and J ends lost 4 bases and 5 bases respectively, with 11 bases between them. CDR3 size: 13 residues. The CDR3 region is CASSSGEWYGYTF. The DNA for the CDR3 is TGTGCCAGTAGTAGTGGGGAGTGGTATGGCTACACCTTC.

The rearrangement joins TRBV2 to TRBJ1-1; 11 nucleotides match TRBD1. CDR3 size: 13 residues. The germline V gene has CDR1 SNHLY and CDR2 FYNNEI. V lost 10 bases to trimming and J lost 5 bases; unmatched junction nucleotides: 6. The CDR3 DNA follows: TGTGCCACAATGGGGACAGGGGGGACTGAAGCTTTCTTT. Its protein is CATMGTGGTEAFF.

V usage is TRBV4-1 and J usage is TRBJ2-5, with D tentatively TRBD1 (5 bases). This CDR3 spans 14 amino acids. From germline, CDR1 is MGHRA and CDR2 YSYEKL. The V gene lost 2 bases and the J gene lost 2 bases, with 9 bases spanning the gap. Here the CDR3 reads CASSQPGRQETQYF. The CDR3 bases are TGCGCCAGCAGCCAACCAGGGCGACAAGAGACCCAGTACTTC.

This rearrangement joins TRBV10-3 to TRBJ2-5; D unresolved. Germline CDR1 is ENHRY and CDR2 is SYGVKD. This CDR3 spans 13 amino acids. V dropped 6 bases and J dropped 4 bases, with 12 bases sitting between them. The CDR3 is CAISEQGTETQYF. The CDR3 coding sequence is TGTGCCATCAGCGAACAAGGAACAGAGACCCAGTACTTC.

The chain links TRBV5-4 to TRBJ1-3; maybe TRBD1 (6 bases). Germline CDR1 and CDR2: SGHNT and YYREEE (reference sequence). V gave up 2 bases and J gave up 0 bases, with 12 bases separating them. The CDR3 is 16 residues long. For the CDR3, the DNA is TGTGCCAGCAGCTTAGGGGGGACAAGCTCTGGAAACACCATATATTTT. This encodes CASSLGGTSSGNTIYF.

The V call is TRBV7-2, the J call TRBJ2-3; no definite D call. CDR1 SGHTA and CDR2 FQGNSA come from the germline V gene. The CDR3 has 16 residues. Trimming shortened V by 5 bases and J by 0 bases, and 15 bases separated the two germline ends. In DNA form, the CDR3 reads TGTGCCAGCAGCCCCAGTCTGGCTATTAGCACAGATACGCAGTATTTT. This sequence encodes CASSPSLAISTDTQYF.